A single sample is the source of the 26 T cell receptor beta chains below, sequenced in a study of blood T cell repertoires in COVID-19. TCRdb keeps only in-frame clones here, not all; method: immunoSEQ multiplex PCR. The table has tens of thousands of clones, about 90% seen once. Sample: peripheral blood. These receptors came from a human donor in a cohort sampled during active COVID-19.

This chain connects TRBV14 to TRBJ2-1, with TRBD1 matching over 12 bases. The CDR3 has 18 amino acids. The V gene's germline CDR1 is SGHDN and CDR2 FVKESK. Trimming removed 2 bases from V and 2 bases from J; junction bases left unmatched: 7. The CDR3 loop is CASSQNPGTGGAYNEQFF. The CDR3, as DNA: TGTGCCAGCAGCCAAAACCCCGGGACAGGGGGCGCCTACAATGAGCAGTTCTTC.

The chain links TRBV2 to TRBJ2-1, with 14 bases identical to TRBD2. J gave up 12 bases and V 7 bases, and 5 bases lay outside the gene matches. The CDR3 covers 13 residues. Germline CDR1 SNHLY, CDR2 FYNNEI. In DNA, the CDR3 is TGTGCCAGCAACCTTGGGACTAGCGGGAGGCAGTTCTTC. This encodes CASNLGTSGRQFF.

This clone has a single count. The gene calls are TRBV5-1 and TRBJ2-1, with 9 bases identical to TRBD2. Trimming at V came to 2 bases and at J to 0 bases, leaving 3 bases not matched to a gene. Per germline, CDR1 SGHRS and CDR2 YFSETQ. This CDR3 spans 16 amino acids. Here the CDR3 reads CASSFSSGSSYNEQFF. CDR3 coding DNA: TGCGCCAGCAGCTTTAGTAGCGGGAGCTCCTACAATGAGCAGTTCTTC. The full variable domain, with the rest looked up from reference TRBV5-1 and TRBJ2-1, is KAGVTQTPRYLIKTRGQQVTLSCSPISGHRSVSWYQQTPGQGLQFLFEYFSETQRNKGNFPGRFSGRQFSNSRSEMNVSTLELGDSALYLCASSFSSGSSYNEQFFGPGTRLTVL.

The gene calls are TRBV5-1 and TRBJ2-1, with 8 bases aligning to TRBD2. This CDR3 has 14 amino acids. From germline, CDR1 is SGHRS and CDR2 YFSETQ. V lost 1 base, J lost 8 bases, and 5 bases stayed unmatched. CDR3 DNA sequence: TGCGCCAGCAGCTTGAGCGGGAGCTGGTATGAGCAGTTCTTC. Its protein product is CASSLSGSWYEQFF.

This clone has more than one count but fewer than ten. The gene calls are TRBV15 and TRBJ1-2; TRBD1 is a possible D gene (5 bases). CDR3 length: 14 amino acids. V lost 3 bases to trimming and J lost 3 bases, with 11 bases between them. The V gene's germline CDR1 is LNHNV and CDR2 YYDKDF (reference sequence). The CDR3: CATSRPGLYYGYTF. The DNA for the CDR3 is TGTGCCACCAGCAGGCCGGGACTGTACTATGGCTACACCTTC. Full variable domain (outside the CDR3, taken from reference TRBV15 and TRBJ1-2): DAMVIQNPRYQVTQFGKPVTLSCSQTLNHNVMYWYQQKSSQAPKLLFHYYDKDFNNEADTPDNFQSRRPNTSFCFLDIRSPGLGDTAMYLCATSRPGLYYGYTFGSGTRLTVV.

The rearrangement links TRBV7-8 to TRBJ2-3; 7 nucleotides align to TRBD2. The CDR3 is made up of 15 amino acids. CDR1 is SGHVS and CDR2 is FQNEAQ in the germline V gene. Losses at the gene ends were 8 bases for V and 0 bases for J; bases not matched to a gene: 8. DNA for the CDR3: TGTGCCAGCCAAAAAGCGGGGCCTAGCACAGATACGCAGTATTTT. Translating gives CASQKAGPSTDTQYF.

This clone was recorded only once. The chain recombines TRBV5-1 with TRBJ2-7, with TRBD2 matching over 8 bases. This CDR3 has 14 amino acids. J lost 5 bases, V lost 2 bases, and 6 bases had no gene match. Germline V gives CDR1 SGHRS, CDR2 YFSETQ. CDR3 protein: CASSFNAGGDEQYF. CDR3 in DNA: TGCGCCAGCAGCTTTAACGCGGGAGGAGACGAGCAGTACTTC.

The chain has TRBV7-9 and TRBJ2-7; TRBD1 agrees at 9 bases. The CDR3 length is 15 residues. The trim removed 1 base at V and 3 bases at J, leaving 4 bases unmatched. CDR1 SEHNR and CDR2 FQNEAQ come from the germline V gene (reference sequence). CDR3 region: CASSLGSGQGYEQYF. CDR3 coding DNA: TGTGCCAGCAGCTTAGGTTCGGGACAGGGCTACGAGCAGTACTTC.

This clone was counted once. V usage is TRBV12-5 and J usage is TRBJ2-1; TRBD2 aligns across 11 bases. Per germline, CDR1 LGHNT and CDR2 FRNRAP. The CDR3 totals 15 residues. V shed 4 bases and J 4 bases; nucleotides not matched to a gene: 3. CDR3 sequence reads: CASGWASGGYNEQFF. For the CDR3, the DNA is TGTGCTAGTGGTTGGGCTAGCGGGGGGTACAATGAGCAGTTCTTC.

The genes are TRBV5-8 and TRBJ2-3, with TRBD1 as a possible D gene (5 bases). The CDR3 is made up of 15 amino acids. Germline V gives CDR1 SGHTS, CDR2 YDEGEE. V was trimmed by 4 bases and J by 2 bases, leaving 14 bases between them. As DNA, the CDR3 is TGTGCCAGCAGCCCAGGGAACAGAAACACAGATACGCAGTATTTT. Residues: CASSPGNRNTDTQYF.

This chain joins TRBV6-1 and TRBJ2-5; 16 bases are shared with TRBD2. Losses at the gene ends were 4 bases for V and 4 bases for J; bases not matched to a gene: 12. CDR1 and CDR2 from the germline V gene are MNHNS and SASEGT. This CDR3 comprises 19 residues. The CDR3 protein is CASSGGTSGGALVVETQYF. CDR3 coding DNA: TGTGCCAGCAGTGGAGGGACTAGCGGGGGGGCCCTAGTCGTAGAGACCCAGTACTTC.

This clone has just one count. This chain links TRBV30 with TRBJ1-4, with D hard to call. This CDR3 has 13 residues. Germline assignment: CDR1 GTSNPN and CDR2 SVGIG (reference sequence). V lost 0 bases and J 5 bases, leaving 7 bases between the germline ends. CDR3 in DNA: TGTGCCTGGAGTGTACCAGGAAATGAAAAACTGTTTTTT. This codes for CAWSVPGNEKLFF.

This sequence joins TRBV6-1 and TRBJ2-3; 9 bases match TRBD1. With 2 bases clipped from V and 7 bases from J, the junction kept 16 bases outside the gene matches. The germline gives CDR1 MNHNS, CDR2 SASEGT. This CDR3 comprises 18 residues. The CDR3, as DNA: TGTGCCAGCAGTGAAAGATCAGGGGGACAGGGTGCGATATATACGCAGTATTTT. It is translated as CASSERSGGQGAIYTQYF.

The chain links TRBV7-6 to TRBJ2-2; D gene uncertain. Germline V lookup: CDR1 SGHVS, CDR2 FNYEAQ. Trimming left V 2 bases short and J 2 bases short, with 6 bases between. There are 14 residues in the CDR3. CDR3 nucleotide sequence: TGTGCCAGCAGCTTACAGGCTAACACCGGGGAGCTGTTTTTT. Its protein product is CASSLQANTGELFF.

V is TRBV6-5 and J is TRBJ2-1, with 10 nucleotides matching TRBD2. J gave up 5 bases and V 6 bases, and 7 bases lay outside the gene matches. The length of the CDR3 is 15 residues. Germline V gene sequence: CDR1 MNHEY, CDR2 SVGAGI. The CDR3 sequence: CASRLLAGDNNEQFF. CDR3 in DNA: TGTGCCAGCAGGTTGCTAGCGGGAGACAACAATGAGCAGTTCTTC.

The chain combines TRBV6-6 with TRBJ1-1; TRBD1 matches 11 bases. V lost 5 bases and J lost 1; bases outside the gene matches: 3. CDR1 and CDR2 (germline): MNHNY, SVGAGI (reference sequence). The CDR3 totals 15 residues. The DNA of the CDR3 is TGTGCCAGCAGTGAGGGACAGGGGGGGAACACTGAAGCTTTCTTT. It specifies CASSEGQGGNTEAFF.

The count of this clone is one. The rearrangement uses TRBV30 and TRBJ1-1, with TRBD1 identical over 7 bases. The CDR3 is made up of 13 amino acids. Trimming at V came to 8 bases and at J to 2 bases, leaving 8 bases not matched to a gene. CDR1 GTSNPN and CDR2 SVGIG come from the germline V gene (reference sequence). The CDR3 loop is CAGKGQFNTEAFF. In DNA, the CDR3 is TGTGCCGGGAAGGGACAGTTCAACACTGAAGCTTTCTTT.

The rearrangement joins TRBV19 to TRBJ1-1, with D unresolved. V dropped 3 bases and J dropped 4 bases, with 9 bases sitting between them. The length of the CDR3 is 13 residues. The V gene's germline CDR1 is LNHDA and CDR2 SQIVND (reference sequence). CDR3 amino acids: CASSIFEGTEAFF. The CDR3 nucleotides are TGTGCCAGTAGTATCTTTGAGGGCACTGAAGCTTTCTTT.

CDR3 sequence (DNA): TGCGCCAGCAGTCAATCGTGGCGGGAGAGCTACAATGAGCAGTTCTTC. Its translation is CASSQSWRESYNEQFF. The rearrangement links TRBV23-1 to TRBJ2-1; 7 nucleotides match TRBD2. TRBV23-1 counts as an open reading frame of uncertain function. V shed 0 bases, J shed 3 bases, and the junction held 5 bases outside the gene matches. CDR3 length equals 16 residues.

This clone has a single count. V usage is TRBV7-8 and J usage is TRBJ2-7; D gene unclear. Per germline, CDR1 SGHVS and CDR2 FQNEAQ. Between the trimmed V and J ends, which lost 6 bases and 9 bases, there was a span of 18 bases. This CDR3 is 13 amino acids long. The CDR3 nucleotides are TGTGCCAGCAGACCTGAAAACCGCACCGGGCAGTACTTC. It codes for CASRPENRTGQYF.

The chain uses TRBV13 and TRBJ2-3; 11 bases are shared with TRBD2. The V segment lost 4 bases and the J segment 1 base; nucleotides outside the gene matches: 1. Looked up from germline, CDR1 is PRHDT and CDR2 is FYEKMQ (reference sequence). This CDR3 contains 15 residues. The CDR3 DNA sequence: TGTGCCAGCAGCTCGACTAGCGGGGGCACAGATACGCAGTATTTT. Residues: CASSSTSGGTDTQYF. Variable domain in full (rest from reference TRBV13 and TRBJ2-3): AAGVIQSPRHLIKEKRETATLKCYPIPRHDTVYWYQQGPGQDPQFLISFYEKMQSDKGSIPDRFSAQQFSDYHSELNMSSLELGDSALYFCASSSTSGGTDTQYFGPGTRLTVL.

The chain joins TRBV15 to TRBJ1-1; D gene unclear. CDR1 LNHNV and CDR2 YYDKDF come from the germline V gene (reference sequence). The length of the CDR3 is 13 residues. V was shortened by 8 bases and J by 1 base, with 11 bases between the two germline ends. The CDR3 region is CATREGWNTEAFF. The CDR3 region has the DNA TGTGCCACCCGGGAGGGTTGGAACACTGAAGCTTTCTTT.

The V gene is TRBV15, the J gene TRBJ2-3, with D hard to call. The V gene lost 0 bases and the J gene lost 2 bases, with 12 bases spanning the gap. This CDR3 spans 16 amino acids. In germline, CDR1 is LNHNV, CDR2 YYDKDF (reference sequence). The CDR3 reads CATSRDHAKFTDTQYF. The CDR3 DNA reads TGTGCCACCAGCAGAGATCACGCGAAGTTCACAGATACGCAGTATTTT.

The V gene is TRBV14, the J gene TRBJ2-3; TRBD1 agrees at 9 bases. V lost 3 bases, J lost 5 bases, and 6 bases stayed unmatched. The V gene's germline CDR1 is SGHDN and CDR2 FVKESK. CDR3 size: 15 residues. The CDR3 sequence is CASSQTDRGKDTQYF. The CDR3 nucleotides read TGTGCCAGCAGCCAGACCGACAGGGGGAAAGATACGCAGTATTTT. The full variable domain, with the rest looked up from reference TRBV14 and TRBJ2-3, is EAGVTQFPSHSVIEKGQTVTLRCDPISGHDNLYWYRRVMGKEIKFLLHFVKESKQDESGMPNNRFLAERTGGTYSTLKVQPAELEDSGVYFCASSQTDRGKDTQYFGPGTRLTVL.

This sequence joins TRBV19 and TRBJ1-1; D remains ambiguous. V lost 2 bases and J 5 bases, leaving 9 bases between the germline ends. Germline V CDR1 and CDR2: LNHDA, SQIVND (reference sequence). CDR3 length: 13 amino acids. The DNA of the CDR3 is TGTGCCAGTAGTATATCCAGAAGAACTGAAGCTTTCTTT. Protein: CASSISRRTEAFF. Using reference TRBV19 and TRBJ1-1 for the parts outside the CDR3, the full variable domain is DGGITQSPKYLFRKEGQNVTLSCEQNLNHDAMYWYRQDPGQGLRLIYYSQIVNDFQKGDIAEGYSVSREKKESFPLTVTSAQKNPTAFYLCASSISRRTEAFFGQGTRLTVV.

The chain recombines TRBV5-6 with TRBJ2-3; TRBD1 is a possible D gene (6 bases). The CDR3 loop spans 13 amino acids. Germline CDR1 and CDR2: SGHDT and YYEEEE. Trimming took off 5 bases at V and 4 bases at J, with 11 bases between the two ends. CDR3: CASRQQGPDTQYF. As DNA, the CDR3 is TGTGCCAGCAGACAACAGGGACCAGATACGCAGTATTTT.